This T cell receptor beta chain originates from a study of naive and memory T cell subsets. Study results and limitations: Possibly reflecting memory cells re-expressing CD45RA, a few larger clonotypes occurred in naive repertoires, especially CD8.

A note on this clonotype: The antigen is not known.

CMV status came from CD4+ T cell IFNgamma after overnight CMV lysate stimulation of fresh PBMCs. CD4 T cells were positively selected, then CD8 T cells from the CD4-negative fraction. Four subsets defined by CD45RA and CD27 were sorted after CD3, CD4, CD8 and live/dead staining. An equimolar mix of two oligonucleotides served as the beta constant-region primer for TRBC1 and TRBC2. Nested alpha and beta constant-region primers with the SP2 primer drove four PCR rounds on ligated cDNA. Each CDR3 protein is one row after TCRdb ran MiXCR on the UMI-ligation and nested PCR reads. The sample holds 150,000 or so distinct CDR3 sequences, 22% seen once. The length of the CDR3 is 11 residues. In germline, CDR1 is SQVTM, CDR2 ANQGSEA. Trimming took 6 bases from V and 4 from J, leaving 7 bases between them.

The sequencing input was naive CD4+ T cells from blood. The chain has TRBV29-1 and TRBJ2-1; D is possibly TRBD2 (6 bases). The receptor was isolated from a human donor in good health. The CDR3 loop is CSVGLYNEQFF. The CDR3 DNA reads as TGCAGCGTGGGACTTTACAATGAGCAGTTCTTC.